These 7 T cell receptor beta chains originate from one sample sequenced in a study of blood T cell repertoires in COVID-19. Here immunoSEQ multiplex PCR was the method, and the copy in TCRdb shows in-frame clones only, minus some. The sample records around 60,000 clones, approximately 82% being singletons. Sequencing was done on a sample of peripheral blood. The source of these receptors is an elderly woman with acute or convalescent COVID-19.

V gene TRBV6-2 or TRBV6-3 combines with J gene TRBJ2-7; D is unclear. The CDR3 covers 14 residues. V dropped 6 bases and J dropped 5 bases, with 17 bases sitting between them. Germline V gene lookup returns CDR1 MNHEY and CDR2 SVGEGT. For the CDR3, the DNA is TGTGCCAGCAGCCCGACTCGAAGCCTCCACGAGCAGTACTTC. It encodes CASSPTRSLHEQYF.

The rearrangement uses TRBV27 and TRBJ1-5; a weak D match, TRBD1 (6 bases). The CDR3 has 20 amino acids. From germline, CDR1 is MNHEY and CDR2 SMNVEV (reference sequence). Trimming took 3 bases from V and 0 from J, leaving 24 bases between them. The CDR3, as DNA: TGTGCCAGCAGTTTTCCCCTCCGGACAGCCACGTCTTATAGCAATCAGCCCCAGCATTTT. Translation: CASSFPLRTATSYSNQPQHF.

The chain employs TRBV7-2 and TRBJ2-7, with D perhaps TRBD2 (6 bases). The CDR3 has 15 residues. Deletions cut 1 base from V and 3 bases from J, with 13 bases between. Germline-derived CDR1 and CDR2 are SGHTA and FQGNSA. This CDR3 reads CASSLVQGGGYEQYF. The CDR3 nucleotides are TGTGCCAGCAGCTTAGTCCAGGGAGGAGGCTACGAGCAGTACTTC.

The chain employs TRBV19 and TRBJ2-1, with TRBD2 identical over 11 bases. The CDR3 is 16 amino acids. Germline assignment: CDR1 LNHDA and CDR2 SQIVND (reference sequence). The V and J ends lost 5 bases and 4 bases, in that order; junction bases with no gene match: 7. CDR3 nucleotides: TGTGCCAGTAGTGATCCCGGGACTAGCGGATACAATGAGCAGTTCTTC. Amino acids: CASSDPGTSGYNEQFF.

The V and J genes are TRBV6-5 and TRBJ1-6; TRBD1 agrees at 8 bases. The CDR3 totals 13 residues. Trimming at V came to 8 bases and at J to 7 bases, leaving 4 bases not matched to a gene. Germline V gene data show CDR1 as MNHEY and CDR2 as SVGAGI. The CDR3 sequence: CASGRQGNSPLHF. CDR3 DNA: TGTGCCAGCGGGCGACAGGGGAATTCACCCCTCCACTTT.

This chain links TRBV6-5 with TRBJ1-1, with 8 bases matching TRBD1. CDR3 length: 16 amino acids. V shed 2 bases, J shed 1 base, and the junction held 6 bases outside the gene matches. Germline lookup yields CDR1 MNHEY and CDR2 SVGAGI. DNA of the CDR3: TGTGCCAGCAGTTACAAGGTGACAGGGGAGAACACTGAAGCTTTCTTT. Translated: CASSYKVTGENTEAFF.

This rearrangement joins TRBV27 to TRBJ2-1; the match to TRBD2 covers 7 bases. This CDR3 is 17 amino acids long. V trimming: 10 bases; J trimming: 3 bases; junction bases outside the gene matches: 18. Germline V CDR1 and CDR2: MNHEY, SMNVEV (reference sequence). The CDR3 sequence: CAITLIWAGEDYNEQFF. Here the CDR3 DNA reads TGTGCCATAACCCTTATTTGGGCGGGAGAGGACTACAATGAGCAGTTCTTC.